The clone carrying this T cell receptor beta chain has more than one count but fewer than ten. Its antigen is unknown. Primers used in a second PCR of roughly 6 to 11 cycles were a sample-barcoded 5' primer and a J-beta primer mix. TCRdb re-derived calls from the 5' RACE reads in MiXCR, one entry per CDR3 protein. The sample comprises around 800,000 distinct CDR3 sequences, under 45% of which are singletons, and about a fifth rests with the top ten. Donors ranged from 6 to 90 years old and were healthy Caucasians in Russia. CDR3 length equals 15 residues. V lost 8 bases to trimming and J lost 3 bases; unmatched junction nucleotides: 10. Germline V lookup: CDR1 MNHEY, CDR2 SMNVEV (reference sequence). This sample is part of a study of blood T cells in healthy people across ages. Study-level background: About one barcoded beta molecule per two T cells came from capture by template switching. Study-wide findings and caveats: While age rose, TCR beta diversity per million T cells dropped in a roughly linear way.

The source is a man in his sixties in good health. Material: blood. The rearrangement joins TRBV27 to TRBJ2-5; 9 nucleotides match TRBD2. CDR3 DNA: TGTGCCAGCTCCCCAGAGCCTAGCGGGGAAGAGACCCAGTACTTC. This translates into CASSPEPSGEETQYF.